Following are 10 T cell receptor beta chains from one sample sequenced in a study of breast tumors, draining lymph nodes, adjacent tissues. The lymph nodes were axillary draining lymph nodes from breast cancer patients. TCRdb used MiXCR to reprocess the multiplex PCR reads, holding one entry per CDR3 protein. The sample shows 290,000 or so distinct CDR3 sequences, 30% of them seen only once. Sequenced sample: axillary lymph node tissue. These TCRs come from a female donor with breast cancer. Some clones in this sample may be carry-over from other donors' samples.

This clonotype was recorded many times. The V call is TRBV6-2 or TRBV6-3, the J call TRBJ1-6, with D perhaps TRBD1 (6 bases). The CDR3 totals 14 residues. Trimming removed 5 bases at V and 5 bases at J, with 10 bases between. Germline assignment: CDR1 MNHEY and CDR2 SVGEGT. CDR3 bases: TGTGCCAGCAGTGACCACAGGGATAATTCACCCCTCCACTTT. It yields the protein CASSDHRDNSPLHF.

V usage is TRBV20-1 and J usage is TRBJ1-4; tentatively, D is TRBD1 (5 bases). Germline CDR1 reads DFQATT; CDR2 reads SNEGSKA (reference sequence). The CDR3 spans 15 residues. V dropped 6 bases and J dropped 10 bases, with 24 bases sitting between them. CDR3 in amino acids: CSASPQPGTSGKLFF. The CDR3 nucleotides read TGCAGTGCCAGCCCTCAGCCAGGGACTAGCGGAAAACTGTTTTTT.

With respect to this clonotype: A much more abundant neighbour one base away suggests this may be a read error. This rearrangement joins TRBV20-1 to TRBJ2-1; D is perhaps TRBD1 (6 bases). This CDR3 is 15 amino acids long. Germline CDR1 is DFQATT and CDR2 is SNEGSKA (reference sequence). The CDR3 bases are TGCAGTGCAAACAGGGACCTAGGGATTCACAATGAGCAGTCCTTC. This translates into CSANRDLGIHNEQSF.

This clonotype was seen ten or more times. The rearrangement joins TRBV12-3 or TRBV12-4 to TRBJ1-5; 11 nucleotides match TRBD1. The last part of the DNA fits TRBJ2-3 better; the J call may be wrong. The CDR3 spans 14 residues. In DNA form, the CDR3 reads TGTGCCAGCAGTTGGACAGGGGGCTCTCAGCCCCAGTATTTT. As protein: CASSWTGGSQPQYF.

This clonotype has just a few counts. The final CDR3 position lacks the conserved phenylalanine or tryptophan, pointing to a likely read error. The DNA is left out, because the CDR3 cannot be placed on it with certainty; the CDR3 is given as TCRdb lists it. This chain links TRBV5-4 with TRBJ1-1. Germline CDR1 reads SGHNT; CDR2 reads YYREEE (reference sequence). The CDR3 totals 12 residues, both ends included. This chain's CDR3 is CASSWDSATLAY.

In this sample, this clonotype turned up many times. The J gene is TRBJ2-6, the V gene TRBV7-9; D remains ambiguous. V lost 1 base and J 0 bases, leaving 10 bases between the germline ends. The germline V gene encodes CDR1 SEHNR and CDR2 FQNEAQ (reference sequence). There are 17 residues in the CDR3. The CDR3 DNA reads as TGTGCCAGCAGCTTAGTTTTCGCGGCCTCTGGGGCCAACGTCCTGACTTTC. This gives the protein CASSLVFAASGANVLTF.

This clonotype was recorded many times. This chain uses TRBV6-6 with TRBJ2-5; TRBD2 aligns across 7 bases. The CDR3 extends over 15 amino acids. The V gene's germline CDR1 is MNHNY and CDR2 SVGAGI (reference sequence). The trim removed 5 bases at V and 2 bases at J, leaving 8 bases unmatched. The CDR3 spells CASSHPGLSQETQYF. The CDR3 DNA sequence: TGTGCCAGCAGTCACCCGGGACTATCGCAAGAGACCCAGTACTTC.

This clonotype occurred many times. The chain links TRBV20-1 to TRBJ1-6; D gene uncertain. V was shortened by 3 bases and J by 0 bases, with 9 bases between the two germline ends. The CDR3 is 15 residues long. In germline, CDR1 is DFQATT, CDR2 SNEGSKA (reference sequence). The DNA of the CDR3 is TGCAGTGCTAGCATTCAGAGCTCCTATAATTCACCCCTCCACTTT. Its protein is CSASIQSSYNSPLHF.

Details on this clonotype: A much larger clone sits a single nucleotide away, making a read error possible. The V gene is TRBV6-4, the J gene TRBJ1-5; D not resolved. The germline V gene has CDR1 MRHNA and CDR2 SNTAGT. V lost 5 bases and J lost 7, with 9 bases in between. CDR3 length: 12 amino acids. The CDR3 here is CASSPGFQPQHF. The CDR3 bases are TGTGCCAGCAGTCCGGGATTCCAGCCCCAGCATTTT.

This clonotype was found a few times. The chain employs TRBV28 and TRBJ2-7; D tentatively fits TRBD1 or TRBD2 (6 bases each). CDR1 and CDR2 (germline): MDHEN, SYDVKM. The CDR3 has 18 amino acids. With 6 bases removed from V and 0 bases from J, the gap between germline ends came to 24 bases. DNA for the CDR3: TGTGCCAGCAGAAGGAGGGGATTACAGGGCCGTAGCTCCTACGAGCAGTACTTC. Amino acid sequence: CASRRRGLQGRSSYEQYF.